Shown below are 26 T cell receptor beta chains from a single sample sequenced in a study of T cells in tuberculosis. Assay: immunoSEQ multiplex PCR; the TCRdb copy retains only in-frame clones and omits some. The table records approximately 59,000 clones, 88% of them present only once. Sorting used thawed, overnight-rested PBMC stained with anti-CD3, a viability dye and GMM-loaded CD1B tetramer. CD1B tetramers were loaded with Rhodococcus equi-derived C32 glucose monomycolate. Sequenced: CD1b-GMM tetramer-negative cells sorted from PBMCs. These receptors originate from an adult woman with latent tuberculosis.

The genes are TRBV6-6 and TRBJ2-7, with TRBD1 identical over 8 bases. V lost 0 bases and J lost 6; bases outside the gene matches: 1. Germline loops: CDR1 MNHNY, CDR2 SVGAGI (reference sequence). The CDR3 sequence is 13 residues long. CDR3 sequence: CASSYSDRAEQYF. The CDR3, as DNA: TGTGCCAGCAGTTACTCGGACAGGGCCGAGCAGTACTTC.

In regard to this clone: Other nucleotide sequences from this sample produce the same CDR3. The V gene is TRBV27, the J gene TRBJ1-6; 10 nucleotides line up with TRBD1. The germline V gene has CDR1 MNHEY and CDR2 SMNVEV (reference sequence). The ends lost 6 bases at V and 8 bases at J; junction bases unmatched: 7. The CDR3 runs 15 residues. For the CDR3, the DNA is TGTGCCAGCAGGTCGGGGACAGGGGCGGATTCACCCCTCCACTTT. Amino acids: CASRSGTGADSPLHF.

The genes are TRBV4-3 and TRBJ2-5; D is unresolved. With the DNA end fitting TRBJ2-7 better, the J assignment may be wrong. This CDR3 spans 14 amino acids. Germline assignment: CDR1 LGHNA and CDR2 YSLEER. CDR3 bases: TGCGCCAGCAGCCAAGATTATGGGGCCTACGAGCAGTACTTC. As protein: CASSQDYGAYEQYF.

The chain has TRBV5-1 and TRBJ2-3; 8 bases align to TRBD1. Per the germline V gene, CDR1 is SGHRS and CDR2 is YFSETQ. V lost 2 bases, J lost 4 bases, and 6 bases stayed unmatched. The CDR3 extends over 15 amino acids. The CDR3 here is CASSFTTGVADTQYF. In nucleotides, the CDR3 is TGCGCCAGCAGCTTTACGACAGGGGTTGCAGATACGCAGTATTTT.

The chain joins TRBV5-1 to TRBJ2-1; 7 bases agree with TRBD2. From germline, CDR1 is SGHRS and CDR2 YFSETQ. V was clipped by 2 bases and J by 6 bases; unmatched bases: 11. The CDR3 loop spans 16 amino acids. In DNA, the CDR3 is TGCGCCAGCAGCTTAGCCGACCGTCCGGGGGGCAATGAGCAGTTCTTC. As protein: CASSLADRPGGNEQFF.

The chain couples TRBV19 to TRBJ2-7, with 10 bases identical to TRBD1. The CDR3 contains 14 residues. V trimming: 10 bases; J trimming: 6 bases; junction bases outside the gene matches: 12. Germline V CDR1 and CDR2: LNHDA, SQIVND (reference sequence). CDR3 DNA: TGTGCCACACGTGATCCGGGACAGGGGCTCGAGCAGTACTTC. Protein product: CATRDPGQGLEQYF.

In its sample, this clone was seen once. Here the CDR3 DNA reads TGTGCCAGCAGCCTAGGGTCCACAGACCCGACCTACGAGCAGTACTTC. This codes for CASSLGSTDPTYEQYF. The chain uses TRBV9 and TRBJ2-7; no firm D call. V gave up 4 bases and J gave up 2 bases, with 19 bases separating them. Germline V CDR1 and CDR2: SGDLS, YYNGEE. The CDR3 length is 16 residues.

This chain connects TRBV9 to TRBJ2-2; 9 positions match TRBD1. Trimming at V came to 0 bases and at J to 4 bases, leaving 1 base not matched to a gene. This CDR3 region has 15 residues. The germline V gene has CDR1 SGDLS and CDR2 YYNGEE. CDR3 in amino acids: CASSVDRGLTGELFF. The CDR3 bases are TGTGCCAGCAGCGTAGACAGGGGGCTCACCGGGGAGCTGTTTTTT.

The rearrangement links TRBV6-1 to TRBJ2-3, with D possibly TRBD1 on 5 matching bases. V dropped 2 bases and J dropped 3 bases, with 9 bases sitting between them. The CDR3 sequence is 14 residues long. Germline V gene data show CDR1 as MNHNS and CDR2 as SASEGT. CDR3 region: CASSEQGSTDTQYF. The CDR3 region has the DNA TGTGCCAGCAGTGAACAGGGCTCTACAGATACGCAGTATTTT.

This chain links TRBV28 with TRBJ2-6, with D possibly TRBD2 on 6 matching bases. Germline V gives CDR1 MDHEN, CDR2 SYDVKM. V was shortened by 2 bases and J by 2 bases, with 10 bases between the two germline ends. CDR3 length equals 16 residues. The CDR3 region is CASSLGGAAGANVLTF. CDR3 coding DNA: TGTGCCAGCAGTTTAGGAGGGGCGGCTGGGGCCAACGTCCTGACTTTC.

The CDR3 region is CASSLSRFSYEQYF. The CDR3 nucleotides are TGTGCCAGCAGCTTATCCAGGTTCTCCTACGAGCAGTACTTC. The chain recombines TRBV11-1 with TRBJ2-7, with D unresolved. The CDR3 totals 14 residues. V dropped 2 bases and J dropped 0 bases, with 8 bases sitting between them. Germline V lookup: CDR1 SGHAT, CDR2 FQDESV (reference sequence).

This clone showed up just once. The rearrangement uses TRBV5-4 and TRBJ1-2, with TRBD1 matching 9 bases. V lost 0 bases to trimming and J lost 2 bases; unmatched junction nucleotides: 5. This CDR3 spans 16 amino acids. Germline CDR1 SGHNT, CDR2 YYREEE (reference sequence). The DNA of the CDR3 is TGTGCCAGCAGCTTGGTACCCGGGACAGGGAACTATGGCTACACCTTC. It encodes CASSLVPGTGNYGYTF.

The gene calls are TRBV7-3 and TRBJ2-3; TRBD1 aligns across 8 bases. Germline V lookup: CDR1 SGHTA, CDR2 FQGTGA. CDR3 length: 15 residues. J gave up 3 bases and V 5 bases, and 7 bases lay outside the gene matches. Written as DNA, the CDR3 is TGTGCCAGCAGCCCGACAGGGGTGGAGACAGATACGCAGTATTTT. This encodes CASSPTGVETDTQYF.

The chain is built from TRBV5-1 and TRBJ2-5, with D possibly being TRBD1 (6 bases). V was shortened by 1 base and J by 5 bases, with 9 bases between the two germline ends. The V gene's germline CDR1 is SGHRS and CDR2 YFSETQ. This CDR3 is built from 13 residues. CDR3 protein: CASSLTGKETQYF. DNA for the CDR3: TGCGCCAGCAGCTTGACAGGGAAGGAGACCCAGTACTTC.

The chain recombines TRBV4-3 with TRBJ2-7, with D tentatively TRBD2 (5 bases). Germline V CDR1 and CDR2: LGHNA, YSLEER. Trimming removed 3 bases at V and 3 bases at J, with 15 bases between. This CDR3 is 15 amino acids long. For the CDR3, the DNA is TGCGCCAGCAGCCAGCGACGACAAGGGAGCTACGAGCAGTACTTC. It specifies CASSQRRQGSYEQYF.

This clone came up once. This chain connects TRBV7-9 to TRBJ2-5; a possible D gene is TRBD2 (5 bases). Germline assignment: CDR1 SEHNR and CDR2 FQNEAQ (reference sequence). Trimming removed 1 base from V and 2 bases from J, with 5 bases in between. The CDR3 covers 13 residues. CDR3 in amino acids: CASSLGGQETQYF. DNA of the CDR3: TGTGCCAGCAGCTTAGGAGGGCAAGAGACCCAGTACTTC.

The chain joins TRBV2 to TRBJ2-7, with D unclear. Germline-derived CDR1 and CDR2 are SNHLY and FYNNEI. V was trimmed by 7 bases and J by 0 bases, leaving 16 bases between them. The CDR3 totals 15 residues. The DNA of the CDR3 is TGTGCCAGCAATTTCGACTCTATGTCCTCCTACGAGCAGTACTTC. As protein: CASNFDSMSSYEQYF.

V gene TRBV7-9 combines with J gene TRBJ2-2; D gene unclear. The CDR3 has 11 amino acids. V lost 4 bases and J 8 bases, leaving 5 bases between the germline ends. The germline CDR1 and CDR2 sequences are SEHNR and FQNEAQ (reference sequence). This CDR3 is CASSSRGELFF. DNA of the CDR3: TGTGCCAGCAGCTCCCGGGGGGAGCTGTTTTTT.

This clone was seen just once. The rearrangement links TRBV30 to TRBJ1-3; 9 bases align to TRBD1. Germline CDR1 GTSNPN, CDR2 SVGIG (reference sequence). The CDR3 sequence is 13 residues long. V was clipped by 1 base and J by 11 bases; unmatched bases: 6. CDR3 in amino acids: CAWSEEQGASIYF. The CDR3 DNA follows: TGTGCCTGGAGTGAGGAACAGGGGGCATCCATATATTTT.

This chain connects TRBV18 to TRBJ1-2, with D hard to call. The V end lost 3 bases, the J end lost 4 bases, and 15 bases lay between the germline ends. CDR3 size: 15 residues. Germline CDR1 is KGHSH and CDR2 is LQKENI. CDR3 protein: CASSPSQEESYGYTF. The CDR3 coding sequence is TGTGCCAGCTCACCTTCCCAGGAGGAGAGCTATGGCTACACCTTC.

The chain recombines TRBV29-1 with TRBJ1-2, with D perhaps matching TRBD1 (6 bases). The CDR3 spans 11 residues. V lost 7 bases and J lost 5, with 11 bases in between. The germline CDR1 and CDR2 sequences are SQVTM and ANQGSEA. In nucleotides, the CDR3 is TGCAGCGACCGGACAGTTTATGGCTACACCTTC. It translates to CSDRTVYGYTF.

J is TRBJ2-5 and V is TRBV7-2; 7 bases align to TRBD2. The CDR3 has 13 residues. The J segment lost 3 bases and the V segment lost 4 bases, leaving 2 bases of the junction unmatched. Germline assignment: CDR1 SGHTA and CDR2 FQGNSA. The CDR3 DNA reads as TGTGCCAGCAGCTCGAGCGGGGAAGAGACCCAGTACTTC. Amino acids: CASSSSGEETQYF.

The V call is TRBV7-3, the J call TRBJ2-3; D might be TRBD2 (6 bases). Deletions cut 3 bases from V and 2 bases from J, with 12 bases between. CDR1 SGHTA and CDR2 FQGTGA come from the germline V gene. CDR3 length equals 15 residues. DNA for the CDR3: TGTGCCAGCAGCTTGGGTGGGGGGAACACAGATACGCAGTATTTT. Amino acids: CASSLGGGNTDTQYF.

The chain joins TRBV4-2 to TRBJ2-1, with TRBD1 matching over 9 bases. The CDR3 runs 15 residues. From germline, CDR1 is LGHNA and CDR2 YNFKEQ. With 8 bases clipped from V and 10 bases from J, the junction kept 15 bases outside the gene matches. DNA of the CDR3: TGTGCCAGCGAAAAAGACAGGGGGACTCCGCGGGAGCAGTTCTTC. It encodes CASEKDRGTPREQFF.

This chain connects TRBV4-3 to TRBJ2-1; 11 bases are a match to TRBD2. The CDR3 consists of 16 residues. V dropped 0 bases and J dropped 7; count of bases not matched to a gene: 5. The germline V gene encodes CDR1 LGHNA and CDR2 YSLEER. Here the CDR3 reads CASSQEIAGGPNEQFF. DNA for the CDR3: TGCGCCAGCAGCCAAGAAATAGCGGGGGGGCCGAATGAGCAGTTCTTC.

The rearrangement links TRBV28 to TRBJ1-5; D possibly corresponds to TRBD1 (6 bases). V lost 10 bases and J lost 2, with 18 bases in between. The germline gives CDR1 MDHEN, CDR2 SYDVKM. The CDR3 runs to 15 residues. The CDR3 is CATQRGGSGNQPQHF. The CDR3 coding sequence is TGTGCCACTCAGAGAGGGGGAAGTGGCAATCAGCCCCAGCATTTT. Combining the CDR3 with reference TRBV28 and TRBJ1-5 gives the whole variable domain DVKVTQSSRYLVKRTGEKVFLECVQDMDHENMFWYRQDPGLGLRLIYFSYDVKMKEKGDIPEGYSVSREKKERFSLILESASTNQTSMYLCATQRGGSGNQPQHFGDGTRLSIL.